This T cell receptor beta chain was captured by sequencing in a study of cytomegalovirus exposure and HLA in healthy donors. The study, taken as a whole, reports: In vitro work confirmed that a few CMV-associated chains recognize CMV antigens. According to a subsequent analysis, TCR clusters from the first cohort were inclined to appear together in the roughly 120 validation repertoires.

In the case of this clone: Antigen unknown.

The CDR3 has 14 amino acids. Deletions cut 1 base from V and 5 bases from J, with 11 bases between. Germline V lookup: CDR1 MNHEY, CDR2 SMNVEV (reference sequence). The protocol was immunoSEQ multiplex PCR, while the TCRdb copy is restricted to in-frame clones and leaves out a portion. The sample yields tens of thousands of clones, about 93% seen once. Sequencing used PBMCs. This clonotype was obtained from a woman aged 18-29 years in good health and CMV-seropositive. The rearrangement uses TRBV27 and TRBJ1-1, with D uncertain. Here the CDR3 reads CASSLFSGQTEAFF. CDR3 nucleotides: TGTGCCAGCAGTTTATTCTCGGGTCAGACTGAAGCTTTCTTT.